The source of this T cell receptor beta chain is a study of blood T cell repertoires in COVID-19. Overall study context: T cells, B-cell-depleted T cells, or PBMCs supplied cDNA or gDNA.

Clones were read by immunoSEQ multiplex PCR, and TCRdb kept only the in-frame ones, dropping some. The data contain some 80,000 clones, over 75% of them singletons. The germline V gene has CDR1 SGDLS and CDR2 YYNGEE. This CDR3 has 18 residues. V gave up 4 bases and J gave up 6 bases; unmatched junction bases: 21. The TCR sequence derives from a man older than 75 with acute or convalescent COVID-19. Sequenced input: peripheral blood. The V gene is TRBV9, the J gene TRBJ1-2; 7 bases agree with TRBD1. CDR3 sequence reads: CASSRSPDRMVHPDGYTF. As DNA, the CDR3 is TGTGCCAGCAGCAGAAGCCCGGACAGGATGGTCCATCCTGATGGCTACACCTTC.